This T cell receptor beta chain was found in a study of human T cells and chemical hapten exposure. Note on this clonotype: Given a much more abundant clone one base away, this may be a read error.

As to time point: pre-sensitization, week 0. Treatment given: therapeutic diphenylcyclopropenone sensitization with weekly scalp DPC. TCRdb analysed the RACE reads with MiXCR anew, one entry per CDR3 protein. The repertoire has approximately 60,000 distinct CDR3 sequences, 11% of them found once; the top ten carry roughly 4%. V gave up 2 bases and J gave up 0 bases, with 17 bases separating them. The CDR3 consists of 17 residues. Germline CDR1 SNHLY, CDR2 FYNNEI. Sequencing was performed on whole blood, taken in connection with sensitization to the hapten diphenylcyclopropenone (DPC). The chain has TRBV2 and TRBJ2-7, with D possibly TRBD1 on 6 matching bases. The sequence was collected from a woman in her thirties or forties with alopecia areata. Some clones in this sample may be carry-over from other donors' samples. CDR3 in DNA: TGTGCCAGCAGTGAATGGATTTGGGCAGGGGCCTCCTACGAGCAGTACTTC. This gives the protein CASSEWIWAGASYEQYF. Complete variable domain (other parts from reference TRBV2 and TRBJ2-7): EPEVTQTPSHQVTQMGQEVILRCVPISNHLYFYWYRQILGQKVEFLVSFYNNEISEKSEIFDDQFSVERPDGSNFTLKIRSTKLEDSAMYFCASSEWIWAGASYEQYFGPGTRLTVT.